These 3 T cell receptor beta chains came from one sample sequenced in a study of cytomegalovirus exposure and HLA in healthy donors. Vbeta (60) and Jbeta (13) primers were used in the PCR. The table came from immunoSEQ multiplex PCR; TCRdb's copy has only in-frame clones and leaves some out. The sample carries over 150,000 clones, 77% recorded once. Sample: PBMCs. The source is a woman aged 60-70 years in good health and CMV-seropositive.

The gene calls are TRBV27 and TRBJ1-1; weak D call: TRBD1 (6 bases). The V gene's germline CDR1 is MNHEY and CDR2 SMNVEV (reference sequence). The CDR3 is 14 amino acids. The ends were cut back, 6 bases at V and 1 base at J, with 12 bases in the middle. The CDR3 here is CASRFRGRNTEAFF. The CDR3 DNA is TGTGCCAGCAGATTCAGGGGAAGGAACACTGAAGCTTTCTTT.

The chain carries TRBV6-5 and TRBJ2-7; 8 bases fit TRBD2. Germline CDR1 MNHEY, CDR2 SVGAGI. J gave up 6 bases and V 6 bases, and 7 bases lay outside the gene matches. There are 13 residues in the CDR3. The CDR3 DNA follows: TGTGCCAGCAGCCAAGGACTAGCCAGCGAGCAGTACTTC. It encodes CASSQGLASEQYF.

The CDR3 nucleotides read TGTGCCAGCAGTTTACCGATGGGACTAGCGAATGAGCAGTACTTC. Protein: CASSLPMGLANEQYF. V is TRBV28 and J is TRBJ2-7, with 10 bases matching TRBD2. Germline V gene lookup returns CDR1 MDHEN and CDR2 SYDVKM. The CDR3 contains 15 residues. Trimming at V came to 2 bases and at J to 7 bases, leaving 8 bases not matched to a gene.